The text below deals with one T cell receptor (beta chain). This clone was seen a handful of times. Its antigen is not yet known. Base quality data are lacking; no much larger clone is found one base away. The label giving this sample's treatment or condition can be read as: suppressive antiretroviral therapy. A pool of overlapping HIV-1 Gag 15-mer peptides was used at 0.9 to 1 ug per peptide per mL for cell stimulation. Sorting of responding CD4+ T cells was based on upregulation of both CD40 ligand and CD69. HIV-1-infected adults in whom suppressive ART had been started during chronic infection were enrolled as participants. Plasma HIV-1 RNA had been undetectable (below 50 copies/mL) in participants for at least 4 years. To be included, participants needed a CD4+ T cell count above 400 cells/uL and a positive CMV serology. Before stimulation, PBMCs were isolated using density centrifugation and then depleted of CD8+ T cells. Stimulation of CD8-depleted PBMCs was carried out for more than 15 hours with anti-CD28/CD49d costimulation, CD40-blocking antibody and enfuvirtide, to prevent new infections. Cell sorting was done on a Beckman Coulter MoFlo Legacy or XDP sorter, and dead cells were excluded with propidium iodide. Genomic DNA was extracted with the QIAamp DNA Mini Kit for samples above one million cells, otherwise with the Quick-DNA Microprep Kit.

This sample is part of a study of persistence of HIV-infected CD4 T cells (dated by TCRdb to 2018 to 2020). Regarding the study in general: The median time participants had been on suppressive ART was under 10 years. Peripheral blood samples of up to roughly 180 mL were taken at multiple time points, with the exception of a couple of participants who underwent leukapheresis at a single time point. CMV- and HIV-1 Gag-responding CD4+ T cells were isolated from ART-treated individuals so that antigen-driven clonal expansion of HIV-1-infected cells could be examined. Proviral sequencing was used to assess clonality among infected cells, whereas TCRbeta sequencing gauged the clonality of all cells within each sorted population. For the TCR cluster analysis across participants, about 8 participants were included for CMV and over 5 participants for Gag. Summary of the overall study and its limitations: The study involved few individuals and tested only a limited range of antigens. TCRbeta richness in CMV- and Gag-responding cells was significantly lower than in anti-CD3/anti-CD28-responding cells; CMV-responding cells had higher oligoclonality than CD3/CD28-stimulated and Gag-responding cells. Within the same sorted populations, how oligoclonal the TCRs were correlated with how oligoclonal the proviruses were. Antigen-responding cells were enriched for degenerate expanded CDR3beta sequences, which suggests convergent selection of CD4+ responses to CMV and Gag. Because the TCR analyses were done in bulk, restricting them to just the rare CMV-responding cells that actually carried HIV-1 proviruses was not possible.

V is cut by 1 base and J by 5 bases, and the space between the germline ends is 9 bases. The CDR3, from cysteine to phenylalanine, totals 14 residues. CDR3 DNA only is kept here, 42 bases in frame from base 1. CDR1 and CDR2, looked up from the germline V gene, are SGHVS and FNYEAQ. TCRbeta repertoires were sequenced from genomic DNA with the immunoSEQ hsTCRB assay version 4 in survey mode. For TCRbeta sequencing, genomic DNA was diluted to 10 ng/uL, and up to 1 ug was used per sample. The study's processing was this. ImmunoSeq Analyzer 3.0 was used for analysis of TCRbeta data, and diversity was computed on productive nucleotide rearrangements. Lower-bound TCR diversity was estimated with the improved Chao index, and clonality with the Gini coefficient using the Immunarch R package. Different nucleotide rearrangements encoding the same CDR3beta amino acid sequence were counted as distinct clonotypes. Differential abundance analysis found TCRbeta sequences that were significantly enriched in antigen-responding cells compared with anti-CD3/anti-CD28-activated cells. TCRs were clustered by predicted peptide-MHC specificity with GLIPH2, both within individual participants and across merged participant data sets. Held by TCRdb, this immuneACCESS table contains in-frame sequences only and omits some clones. Under half of the omission traces to an unresolved V gene where checked; the cause of the rest is unknown. V and J calls and clone size are given by that table; D and trimming were obtained from the DNA. A total of roughly 25,000 clones appear in this sample, approximately 79% of them only once. The ten largest clones capture 1.8% of the sample.

The chain was built from TRBV7-6 and TRBJ1-3; 5 matching bases give a weak D call of TRBD1. The sample consisted of CD4+ T cells sorted from PBMCs after 18-hour stimulation, taken from a patient who received antiretroviral therapy. Taken with the paper, the label for cell subset or site translates to: CD40L+CD69+ CD4 T cells responding to HIV-1 Gag peptides. This sequence was found in an adult man with HIV who was CMV-seropositive. The nucleotide sequence is TGTGCCAGCAGCTTAGGGGGGGAAAGAAACACCATATATTTT. Translated, this gives CASSLGGERNTIYF.